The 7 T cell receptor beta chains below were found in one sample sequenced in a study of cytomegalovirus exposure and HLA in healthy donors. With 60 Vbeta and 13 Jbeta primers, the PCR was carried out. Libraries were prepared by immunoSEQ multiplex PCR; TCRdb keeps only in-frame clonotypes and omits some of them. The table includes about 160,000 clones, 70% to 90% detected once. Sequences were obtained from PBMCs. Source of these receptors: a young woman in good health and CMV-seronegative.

CDR3 residues: CAWSVGGPYEQYF. CDR3 DNA sequence: TGTGCCTGGAGTGTCGGCGGTCCCTACGAGCAGTACTTC. This chain connects TRBV30 to TRBJ2-7; D is undetermined. V lost 0 bases to trimming and J lost 2 bases, with 8 bases between them. Germline lookup yields CDR1 GTSNPN and CDR2 SVGIG (reference sequence). The CDR3 runs 13 residues.

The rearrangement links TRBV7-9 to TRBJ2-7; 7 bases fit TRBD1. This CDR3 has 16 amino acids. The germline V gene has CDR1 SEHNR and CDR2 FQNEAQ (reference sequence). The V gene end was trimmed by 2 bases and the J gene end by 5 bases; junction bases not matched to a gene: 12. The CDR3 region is CASSLTRGRGGHEQYF. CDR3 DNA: TGTGCCAGCAGCTTAACTCGGGGCAGAGGGGGCCACGAGCAGTACTTC.

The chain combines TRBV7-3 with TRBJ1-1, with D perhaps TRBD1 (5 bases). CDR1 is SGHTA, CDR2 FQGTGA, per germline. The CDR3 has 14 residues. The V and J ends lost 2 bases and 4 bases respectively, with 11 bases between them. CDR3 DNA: TGTGCCAGCAGCTTAGATTCCGGGGGCACTGAAGCTTTCTTT. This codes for CASSLDSGGTEAFF.

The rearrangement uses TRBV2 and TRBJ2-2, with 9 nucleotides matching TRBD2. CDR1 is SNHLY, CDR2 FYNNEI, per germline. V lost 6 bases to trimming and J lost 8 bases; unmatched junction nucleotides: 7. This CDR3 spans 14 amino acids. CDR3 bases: TGTGCCAGCAGGCCGGGACTAGCCATGGGGGAGCTGTTTTTT. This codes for CASRPGLAMGELFF.

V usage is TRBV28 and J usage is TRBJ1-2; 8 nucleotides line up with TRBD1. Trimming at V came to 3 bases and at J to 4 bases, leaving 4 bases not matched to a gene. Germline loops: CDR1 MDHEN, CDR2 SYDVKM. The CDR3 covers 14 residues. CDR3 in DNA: TGTGCCAGCAGTTTCAGGACAGGGATCTATGGCTACACCTTC. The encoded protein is CASSFRTGIYGYTF.

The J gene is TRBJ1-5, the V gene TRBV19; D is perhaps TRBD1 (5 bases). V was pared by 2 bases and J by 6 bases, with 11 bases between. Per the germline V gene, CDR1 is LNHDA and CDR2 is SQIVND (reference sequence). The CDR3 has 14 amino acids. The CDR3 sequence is CASSIPGARQPQHF. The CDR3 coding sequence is TGTGCCAGTAGTATACCTGGGGCGCGTCAGCCCCAGCATTTT.

The CDR3 DNA follows: TGTGCCAGCAGCTTACAGGGGTTGCAGCCCCAGCATTTT. Protein product: CASSLQGLQPQHF. The chain recombines TRBV11-2 with TRBJ1-5; D is possibly TRBD1 (6 bases). V lost 2 bases and J 7 bases, leaving 9 bases between the germline ends. CDR1 is SGHAT, CDR2 FQNNGV, per germline. The CDR3 loop spans 13 amino acids.